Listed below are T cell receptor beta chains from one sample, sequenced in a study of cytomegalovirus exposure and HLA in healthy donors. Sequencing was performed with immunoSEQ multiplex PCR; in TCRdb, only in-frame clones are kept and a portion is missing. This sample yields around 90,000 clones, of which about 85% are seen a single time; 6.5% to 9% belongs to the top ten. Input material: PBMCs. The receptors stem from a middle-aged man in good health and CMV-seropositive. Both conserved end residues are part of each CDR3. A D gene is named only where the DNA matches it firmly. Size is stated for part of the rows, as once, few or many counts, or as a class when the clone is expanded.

DNA: TGTGCTTGCAGGCTCCTCCAAGAGACCCAGTACTTC
CDR3: CACRLLQETQYF
length: 12
V: TRBV7-9
D: .
J: TRBJ2-5
size: .

DNA: TGTGCCAGCAGCTTCCGGACAGACCCAACTAATGAAAAACTGTTTTTT
CDR3: CASSFRTDPTNEKLFF
length: 16
V: TRBV11-3
D: .
J: TRBJ1-4
size: .

DNA: TGTGCCAGTAGTGGAGGGGGCTGGGAGAGCAATCAGCCCCAGCATTTT
CDR3: CASSGGGWESNQPQHF
length: 16
V: TRBV19
D: TRBD1
J: TRBJ1-5
size: .

DNA: TGCGCCAGCAGCTTGGGTTCTAGCGGGGGGGGGAGCAATGAGCAGTTCTTC
CDR3: CASSLGSSGGGSNEQFF
length: 17
V: TRBV5-1
D: TRBD2
J: TRBJ2-1
size: .

DNA: TGTGCCAGCAAGGGGGGGGCTAGCGGCCTCTACGAGCAGTACTTC
CDR3: CASKGGASGLYEQYF
length: 15
V: TRBV7-2
D: .
J: TRBJ2-7
size: .

DNA: TGTGCCAGCAGCTATGAACAGGGGAACTATAATTCACCCCTCCACTTT
CDR3: CASSYEQGNYNSPLHF
length: 16
V: TRBV5-6
D: TRBD1
J: TRBJ1-6
size: .

DNA: TGTGCCAGCAGCCTTCGGGGCGGGAGTACAGATACGCAGTATTTT
CDR3: CASSLRGGSTDTQYF
length: 15
V: TRBV7-2
D: TRBD2
J: TRBJ2-3
size: once

DNA: TGTGCCAGTAGTATGTCGGACAGATACACCGGGGAGCTGTTTTTT
CDR3: CASSMSDRYTGELFF
length: 15
V: TRBV19
D: .
J: TRBJ2-2
size: .

DNA: TGTGCCATCAGGGCCCTCAACACTGAAGCTTTCTTT
CDR3: CAIRALNTEAFF
length: 12
V: TRBV10-3
D: .
J: TRBJ1-1
size: .

DNA: TGTGCCAGCAGCCGCGGGCCCGCACGCACAGATACGCAGTATTTT
CDR3: CASSRGPARTDTQYF
length: 15
V: TRBV11-3
D: .
J: TRBJ2-3
size: .

DNA: TGTGCCAGCAGTTTGGGAGACAGGTCTAATCAGCCCCAGCATTTT
CDR3: CASSLGDRSNQPQHF
length: 15
V: TRBV28
D: .
J: TRBJ1-5
size: .

DNA: TGTGCCACCAGCGAGACAAAGGGGCCCAATCAGCCCCAGCATTTT
CDR3: CATSETKGPNQPQHF
length: 15
V: TRBV15
D: .
J: TRBJ1-5
size: .

DNA: TGTGCCAGCAGCTTAGATCTATCCGGGGGGGCCCCAGATACGCAGTATTTT
CDR3: CASSLDLSGGAPDTQYF
length: 17
V: TRBV7-9
D: TRBD2
J: TRBJ2-3
size: .

DNA: TGTGCCAGCAGCTTAGCGGGGGGGATCCGAGAGACCCAGTACTTC
CDR3: CASSLAGGIRETQYF
length: 15
V: TRBV7-2
D: TRBD2
J: TRBJ2-5
size: .

DNA: TGTGCCAGCAGTTCTAACCCTCCCCCTGAAGCTTTCTTT
CDR3: CASSSNPPPEAFF
length: 13
V: TRBV28
D: .
J: TRBJ1-1
size: few

DNA: TGTGCCAGCAGCCTCTATGGACTAGCGGGGGCAGGAGATACGCAGTATTTT
CDR3: CASSLYGLAGAGDTQYF
length: 17
V: TRBV5-6
D: TRBD2
J: TRBJ2-3
size: .

DNA: TGTGCCACGACCCCTGCGGGGGGAGCAGATACGCAGTATTTT
CDR3: CATTPAGGADTQYF
length: 14
V: TRBV27
D: TRBD2
J: TRBJ2-3
size: .

DNA: TGTGCCAGCAGCCCTAAACAGGGAGCGAATTCACCCCTCCACTTT
CDR3: CASSPKQGANSPLHF
length: 15
V: TRBV7-9
D: .
J: TRBJ1-6
size: .

DNA: TGTGCCAGCAGCTTAACTAGGACAGGGCCGGGCACCGGGGAGCTGTTTTTT
CDR3: CASSLTRTGPGTGELFF
length: 17
V: TRBV7-3
D: TRBD1
J: TRBJ2-2
size: .

DNA: TGTGCCAGCAGCTTGGAGGATCGGGGGAGCAATCAGCCCCAGCATTTT
CDR3: CASSLEDRGSNQPQHF
length: 16
V: TRBV7-6
D: .
J: TRBJ1-5
size: .

DNA: TGTGCTACTCTTGATGGGGGGACAGGGACGACGAACACCGGGGAGCTGTTTTTT
CDR3: CATLDGGTGTTNTGELFF
length: 18
V: TRBV7-9
D: TRBD1
J: TRBJ2-2
size: once

DNA: TGTGCCAGCAGTTTAGGCGGGGCTGGCACCGGGGAGCTGTTTTTT
CDR3: CASSLGGAGTGELFF
length: 15
V: TRBV28
D: .
J: TRBJ2-2
size: few

DNA: TGTGCCAGCTCAGCCGGGACAGGGATCTTGAATGAGCAGTTCTTC
CDR3: CASSAGTGILNEQFF
length: 15
V: TRBV18
D: TRBD1
J: TRBJ2-1
size: .

DNA: TGTGCCAGCAGAAACAGGGTGGAGAACTATGGCTACACCTTC
CDR3: CASRNRVENYGYTF
length: 14
V: TRBV25-1
D: .
J: TRBJ1-2
size: .

DNA: TGTGCCACCAGCAGAGGGGAAACGGGAGGGCCTTCCGAGCAGTACTTC
CDR3: CATSRGETGGPSEQYF
length: 16
V: TRBV15
D: TRBD2
J: TRBJ2-7
size: few

DNA: TGTGCCAGCAGTCTTGGGACAGGGTACCAAGAGACCCAGTACTTC
CDR3: CASSLGTGYQETQYF
length: 15
V: TRBV6-1
D: TRBD1
J: TRBJ2-5
size: .

DNA: TGCGCCAGCAGCTTGTTTCTTTCGGCAGGGGGCACAGATACGCAGTATTTT
CDR3: CASSLFLSAGGTDTQYF
length: 17
V: TRBV5-1
D: .
J: TRBJ2-3
size: .

DNA: TGTGCCAGCAGCCTGTTAGCGGTCCGGGAGACCCAGTACTTC
CDR3: CASSLLAVRETQYF
length: 14
V: TRBV5-6
D: .
J: TRBJ2-5
size: few

DNA: TGTGCCAGCAGCCCTGGGGCCCATTCTGGAAACACCATATATTTT
CDR3: CASSPGAHSGNTIYF
length: 15
V: TRBV7-9
D: .
J: TRBJ1-3
size: medium-sized

DNA: TGTGCCAGCAGTGAAGTCGGACAGGGGGTTTGGGAAAAACTGTTTTTT
CDR3: CASSEVGQGVWEKLFF
length: 16
V: TRBV6-1
D: TRBD1
J: TRBJ1-4
size: .

DNA: TGTGCCAGCAGCTTAACGACAGGGGGGTCAGTAAATGAGCAGTTCTTC
CDR3: CASSLTTGGSVNEQFF
length: 16
V: TRBV11-2
D: TRBD1
J: TRBJ2-1
size: .

DNA: TGTGCCAGCAGCTCAGGGGTGGTAACCACAGATACGCAGTATTTT
CDR3: CASSSGVVTTDTQYF
length: 15
V: TRBV11-3
D: .
J: TRBJ2-3
size: .

DNA: TGCGCCAGCAAGCACGAACAGGGAGTGGAGACCCAGTACTTC
CDR3: CASKHEQGVETQYF
length: 14
V: TRBV5-1
D: .
J: TRBJ2-5
size: .

DNA: TGTGCCAGCAGCGTAGACGCGACTAGACCCTACGAGCAGTACTTC
CDR3: CASSVDATRPYEQYF
length: 15
V: TRBV9
D: .
J: TRBJ2-7
size: .

DNA: TGTGCCAGCAGCTTGTCGGCAGGGGAGTCACCCCTCCACTTT
CDR3: CASSLSAGESPLHF
length: 14
V: TRBV7-8
D: .
J: TRBJ1-6
size: few

DNA: TGCGCCAGCAGTGAGTCATATCGCGTCGGGGAGTACTTC
CDR3: CASSESYRVGEYF
length: 13
V: TRBV10-2
D: .
J: TRBJ2-4
size: .

DNA: TGTGCCAGCAGTGTACGGGGAAAACTGTTTTTT
CDR3: CASSVRGKLFF
length: 11
V: TRBV6-1
D: .
J: TRBJ1-4
size: .

DNA: TGTGCCAGCGACAGGGATAGCAATCAGCCCCAGCATTTT
CDR3: CASDRDSNQPQHF
length: 13
V: TRBV19
D: TRBD1
J: TRBJ1-5
size: .

DNA: TGTGCCAGCAGCCAAAACACTGAAGCTTTCTTT
CDR3: CASSQNTEAFF
length: 11
V: TRBV7-9
D: .
J: TRBJ1-1
size: .

DNA: TGTGCCAGCACTCGACAGGTTGGCTACGAGCAGTACTTC
CDR3: CASTRQVGYEQYF
length: 13
V: TRBV6-1
D: .
J: TRBJ2-7
size: .

DNA: TGTGCCAGCAGCTGGGGGACAGGGGTTATGGGCTCTGGAAACACCATATATTTT
CDR3: CASSWGTGVMGSGNTIYF
length: 18
V: TRBV5-4
D: TRBD1
J: TRBJ1-3
size: few

DNA: TGTGCCAGCAGTTCGACTGAATACGAGCAGTACTTC
CDR3: CASSSTEYEQYF
length: 12
V: TRBV6-6
D: .
J: TRBJ2-7
size: .

DNA: TGTGCCAGCAGGGGGCCAAGTGGCTATGGCTACACCTTC
CDR3: CASRGPSGYGYTF
length: 13
V: TRBV6-1
D: .
J: TRBJ1-2
size: .

DNA: TGTGCCAGCAGCGTAGTCCCAGGGGGGGATACGCAGTATTTT
CDR3: CASSVVPGGDTQYF
length: 14
V: TRBV9
D: .
J: TRBJ2-3
size: .

DNA: TGTGCCAGCAGCTCAGGACAGGGTCAAGATACGCAGTATTTT
CDR3: CASSSGQGQDTQYF
length: 14
V: TRBV27
D: TRBD1
J: TRBJ2-3
size: .

DNA: TGTGCCAGCAGCTTGGGGCCGGTCTATGGCTACACCTTC
CDR3: CASSLGPVYGYTF
length: 13
V: TRBV28
D: .
J: TRBJ1-2
size: .

DNA: TGTGCCAGCAGTGTCTCGTTTCAGCCCCAGCATTTT
CDR3: CASSVSFQPQHF
length: 12
V: TRBV2
D: .
J: TRBJ1-5
size: .

DNA: TGCGCCAGCAGCCATGTCGCGGGTTCAAGCTCCTACGAGCAGTACTTC
CDR3: CASSHVAGSSSYEQYF
length: 16
V: TRBV4-1
D: .
J: TRBJ2-7
size: .

DNA: TGCGCCAGCAGTTCAGGGGTTTTGGGCGAGCAGTACTTC
CDR3: CASSSGVLGEQYF
length: 13
V: TRBV10-2
D: .
J: TRBJ2-7
size: .

DNA: TGCAGCGTCACACGGACAGGCCGTGTCATGAACACTGAAGCTTTCTTT
CDR3: CSVTRTGRVMNTEAFF
length: 16
V: TRBV29-1
D: TRBD1
J: TRBJ1-1
size: .

DNA: TGTGCCAGCAGCTTAACTTCCGGGAACTACGAGCAGTACTTC
CDR3: CASSLTSGNYEQYF
length: 14
V: TRBV7-2
D: .
J: TRBJ2-7
size: .

DNA: TGTGCCAGCAGCGTAGGCGGGGAACTATACGAGCAGTACTTC
CDR3: CASSVGGELYEQYF
length: 14
V: TRBV9
D: .
J: TRBJ2-7
size: .

DNA: TGTGCCAGCAGCTTTGCTACTAGCGGGAGGGGCGAGACCCAGTACTTC
CDR3: CASSFATSGRGETQYF
length: 16
V: TRBV5-4
D: TRBD2
J: TRBJ2-5
size: .

DNA: TGTGCCAGCAGCTTTCGAGAGACCCAGTACTTC
CDR3: CASSFRETQYF
length: 11
V: TRBV11-3
D: .
J: TRBJ2-5
size: .

DNA: TGTGCCAGCCAGGGGGAAGAGACCCAGTACTTC
CDR3: CASQGEETQYF
length: 11
V: TRBV6-6
D: TRBD1
J: TRBJ2-5
size: .

DNA: TGTGCCAGCAGCTTAGCCAACCACCGGGGGAGTGATCAGCCCCAGCATTTT
CDR3: CASSLANHRGSDQPQHF
length: 17
V: TRBV7-8
D: .
J: TRBJ1-5
size: .

DNA: TGTGCCAGCAGCCGAACAGGGAACTCGTACCAAGAGACCCAGTACTTC
CDR3: CASSRTGNSYQETQYF
length: 16
V: TRBV7-2
D: .
J: TRBJ2-5
size: .

DNA: TGTGCCAGCAGTGAATTTGGGACAGGGGTTAGGGATTCACCCCTCCACTTT
CDR3: CASSEFGTGVRDSPLHF
length: 17
V: TRBV25-1
D: TRBD1
J: TRBJ1-6
size: .

DNA: TGTGCCTGGAGCCCTCTGGCGGGACTAGGGTCCAATGAGCAGTTCTTC
CDR3: CAWSPLAGLGSNEQFF
length: 16
V: TRBV30
D: TRBD2
J: TRBJ2-1
size: .

DNA: TGTGCCAGCAGCTCGACCCTAGCGGGGGGCGTCTACAATGAGCAGTTCTTC
CDR3: CASSSTLAGGVYNEQFF
length: 17
V: TRBV5-6
D: TRBD2
J: TRBJ2-1
size: .